These 22 T cell receptor beta chains were sequenced from one sample in a study of blood T cell repertoires in COVID-19. TCRdb keeps only in-frame clones here, not all; method: immunoSEQ multiplex PCR. The table records 250,000 to 300,000 clones, about nine tenths of them present only once. Sequenced: PBMCs or T cells enriched from blood (not recorded which). All receptors derive from a woman in her thirties or forties with acute COVID-19.

The V call is TRBV27, the J call TRBJ1-4; 8 bases agree with TRBD1. The CDR3 totals 14 residues. V shed 5 bases and J 11 bases; nucleotides not matched to a gene: 10. Germline V gives CDR1 MNHEY, CDR2 SMNVEV (reference sequence). The CDR3 is CASSETGAMIKLFF. As DNA, the CDR3 is TGTGCCAGCAGTGAGACAGGGGCAATGATTAAACTGTTTTTT.

The chain links TRBV7-2 to TRBJ2-2; unclear D gene. Between the trimmed V and J ends, which lost 0 bases and 0 bases, there was a span of 8 bases. Germline CDR1 is SGHTA and CDR2 is FQGNSA. The CDR3 is 16 amino acids. The CDR3 region is CASSLATKTNTGELFF. CDR3 DNA sequence: TGTGCCAGCAGCTTAGCTACAAAAACGAACACCGGGGAGCTGTTTTTT.

The V call is TRBV19, the J call TRBJ1-4; 7 bases are shared with TRBD1. The CDR3 spans 15 residues. The trim removed 0 bases at V and 6 bases at J, leaving 4 bases unmatched. Germline assignment: CDR1 LNHDA and CDR2 SQIVND (reference sequence). The DNA of the CDR3 is TGTGCCAGTAGTATAGAGAGGGGGCGGTATGAAAAACTGTTTTTT. This codes for CASSIERGRYEKLFF.

This clone was counted between two and nine times. The genes are TRBV6-4 and TRBJ1-5; TRBD1 might be the D (6 bases). Germline CDR1 reads MRHNA; CDR2 reads SNTAGT. The V gene lost 7 bases and the J gene lost 0 bases, with 16 bases spanning the gap. The CDR3 totals 16 residues. Here the CDR3 reads CASIGTLPYSNQPQHF. The DNA for the CDR3 is TGTGCCAGCATAGGGACACTCCCTTATAGCAATCAGCCCCAGCATTTT.

This sequence joins TRBV4-2 and TRBJ2-3, with TRBD2 matching 13 bases. CDR1 and CDR2 from the germline V gene are LGHNA and YNFKEQ. The CDR3 covers 18 residues. V shed 0 bases, J shed 0 bases, and the junction held 3 bases outside the gene matches. CDR3 in amino acids: CASSQEGTSGVSTDTQYF. DNA for the CDR3: TGTGCCAGCAGCCAAGAGGGGACTAGCGGGGTTAGCACAGATACGCAGTATTTT.

This chain connects TRBV19 to TRBJ2-1; 8 nucleotides agree with TRBD2. Losses at the gene ends were 7 bases for V and 7 bases for J; bases not matched to a gene: 9. Germline V gene lookup returns CDR1 LNHDA and CDR2 SQIVND (reference sequence). The CDR3 sequence is 14 residues long. CDR3 bases: TGTGCCAGTACCTTAGCGGGATGGGGTAATGAGCAGTTCTTC. Protein product: CASTLAGWGNEQFF.

This clone was detected once. This rearrangement joins TRBV5-4 to TRBJ1-2, with 8 bases fitting TRBD1. The V gene's germline CDR1 is SGHNT and CDR2 YYREEE (reference sequence). The trim removed 0 bases at V and 3 bases at J, leaving 1 base unmatched. The CDR3 has 14 residues. The CDR3 DNA follows: TGTGCCAGCAGCTTGGGGACAGGGTACTATGGCTACACCTTC. Translating it yields CASSLGTGYYGYTF.

This chain links TRBV7-6 with TRBJ2-7, with 8 bases that match TRBD1. The germline V gene has CDR1 SGHVS and CDR2 FNYEAQ. V shed 4 bases and J 3 bases; nucleotides not matched to a gene: 8. The CDR3 has 15 amino acids. In DNA form, the CDR3 reads TGTGCCAGCAGCTCCGTTGGACAGGGAGGCTACGAGCAGTACTTC. It codes for CASSSVGQGGYEQYF.

V and J are TRBV4-1 and TRBJ1-1; TRBD1 matches at 11 bases. This CDR3 has 15 residues. J was trimmed by 4 bases and V by 3 bases; bases with no gene match: 4. Looked up from germline, CDR1 is MGHRA and CDR2 is YSYEKL. CDR3 residues: CASSQAGTGGTEAFF. CDR3 sequence (DNA): TGCGCCAGCAGCCAGGCGGGGACAGGGGGCACTGAAGCTTTCTTT.

This sequence joins TRBV30 and TRBJ1-1, with a weak D call TRBD1 (5 bases). Germline values: CDR1 GTSNPN, CDR2 SVGIG (reference sequence). With 0 bases removed from V and 11 bases from J, the gap between germline ends came to 13 bases. The CDR3 contains 12 residues. In nucleotides, the CDR3 is TGTGCCTGGAGTGTATGGCAGGGATGGGCTTTCTTT. It specifies CAWSVWQGWAFF.

The chain is built from TRBV10-1 and TRBJ1-1; D call uncertain. The V and J ends lost 3 bases and 3 bases respectively, with 11 bases between them. The V gene's germline CDR1 is WNHNN and CDR2 SYGVQD (reference sequence). CDR3 length equals 14 residues. This CDR3 is CASSESGPDTEAFF. CDR3 sequence (DNA): TGCGCCAGCAGTGAATCAGGCCCAGACACTGAAGCTTTCTTT.

This rearrangement joins TRBV5-5 to TRBJ2-2; D is possibly TRBD1 (6 bases). V lost 6 bases, J lost 11 bases, and 26 bases lay in between. The V gene's germline CDR1 is SGHKS and CDR2 YYEKEE (reference sequence). This CDR3 is built from 16 residues. Written as DNA, the CDR3 is TGTGCCAGCACTCCGGGGACACAAACTCCAGCCAGCGAGCTGTTTTTT. It encodes CASTPGTQTPASELFF.

Turning to this clone: At one boundary the junction diverges from the germline segment, which might be a read error. CDR3 sequence reads: CASSLGLAGATDTQYF. In DNA, the CDR3 is TGTGCTAGCAGCTTAGGCCTAGCGGGAGCAACAGATACGCAGTATTTT. The rearrangement uses TRBV7-7 and TRBJ2-3, with 10 bases matching TRBD2. CDR1 and CDR2 from the germline V gene are SSHAT and FNYEAQ (reference sequence). CDR3 length: 16 amino acids.

The rearrangement uses TRBV18 and TRBJ1-5; tentatively, D is TRBD1 (6 bases). V gave up 1 base and J gave up 7 bases, with 20 bases separating them. The CDR3 has 17 residues. Germline V gives CDR1 KGHSH, CDR2 LQKENI. The DNA for the CDR3 is TGTGCCAGCTCACCACTGAGTAGGGGCAGGGGAGACCAGCCCCAGCATTTT. As protein: CASSPLSRGRGDQPQHF.

This rearrangement joins TRBV9 to TRBJ1-6, with D possibly matching TRBD1 (5 bases). Trimming took off 4 bases at V and 10 bases at J, with 12 bases between the two ends. The CDR3 has 13 residues. CDR1 is SGDLS, CDR2 YYNGEE, per germline. DNA for the CDR3: TGTGCCAGCAGCAAGCAACAGGTCTCACCCCTCCACTTT. This encodes CASSKQQVSPLHF.

This clone came up once. The chain has TRBV7-9 and TRBJ1-1, with D unclear. Germline assignment: CDR1 SEHNR and CDR2 FQNEAQ (reference sequence). The CDR3 runs to 14 residues. Trimming left V 1 base short and J 1 base short, with 7 bases between. CDR3 nucleotides: TGTGCCAGCAGCTTAGTACATCCGAACACTGAAGCTTTCTTT. Protein product: CASSLVHPNTEAFF. Combining the CDR3 with reference TRBV7-9 and TRBJ1-1 gives the whole variable domain DTGVSQNPRHKITKRGQNVTFRCDPISEHNRLYWYRQTLGQGPEFLTYFQNEAQLEKSRLLSDRFSAERPKGSFSTLEIQRTEQGDSAMYLCASSLVHPNTEAFFGQGTRLTVV.

This clone was observed a single time. This chain joins TRBV29-1 and TRBJ2-7; D may be TRBD2 (5 bases). The CDR3 totals 12 residues. Trimming took off 7 bases at V and 1 base at J, with 11 bases between the two ends. The V gene's germline CDR1 is SQVTM and CDR2 ANQGSEA. Here the CDR3 reads CSGLGSSYEQYF. The CDR3 nucleotides are TGCAGCGGCCTAGGGAGTTCCTACGAGCAGTACTTC.

This chain uses TRBV5-1 with TRBJ2-7; a weak D match, TRBD1 (5 bases). The CDR3 has 14 amino acids. V was trimmed by 0 bases and J by 6 bases, leaving 13 bases between them. Per germline, CDR1 SGHRS and CDR2 YFSETQ. DNA of the CDR3: TGCGCCAGCAGCTTGGATCCCCAGGGTGGCGAGCAGTACTTC. It yields the protein CASSLDPQGGEQYF.

The rearrangement links TRBV11-2 to TRBJ2-7; 7 positions agree with TRBD1. V gave up 5 bases and J gave up 3 bases; unmatched junction bases: 10. There are 15 residues in the CDR3. Germline CDR1 and CDR2: SGHAT and FQNNGV. The CDR3 sequence is CASSTRQGPFYEQYF. CDR3 coding DNA: TGTGCCAGCAGCACCCGACAGGGTCCGTTCTACGAGCAGTACTTC.

The chain recombines TRBV11-1 with TRBJ1-1; D ambiguous. The germline V gene encodes CDR1 SGHAT and CDR2 FQDESV (reference sequence). Trimming shortened V by 7 bases and J by 3 bases, and 18 bases separated the two germline ends. This CDR3 contains 15 residues. This CDR3 reads CASNHLAAGYTEAFF. Here the CDR3 DNA reads TGTGCCAGCAACCATCTGGCTGCGGGGTACACTGAAGCTTTCTTT.

This clone was detected a few times. V gene TRBV5-4 combines with J gene TRBJ1-2; 10 bases match TRBD1. CDR3 length: 14 amino acids. Unmatched junction bases numbered 6, after V lost 4 bases and J lost 6 bases. Germline lookup yields CDR1 SGHNT and CDR2 YYREEE (reference sequence). CDR3 protein: CASSQTDRGHGYTF. The CDR3 nucleotides are TGTGCCAGCAGCCAAACTGACAGGGGGCATGGCTACACCTTC.

The chain has TRBV4-1 and TRBJ2-3; D is perhaps TRBD2 (6 bases). CDR3 length: 13 residues. The germline V gene has CDR1 MGHRA and CDR2 YSYEKL. The V and J ends lost 1 base and 8 bases respectively, with 10 bases between them. CDR3 sequence: CASSQGDWSTQYF. The DNA for the CDR3 is TGCGCCAGCAGCCAAGGGGACTGGTCTACGCAGTATTTT.